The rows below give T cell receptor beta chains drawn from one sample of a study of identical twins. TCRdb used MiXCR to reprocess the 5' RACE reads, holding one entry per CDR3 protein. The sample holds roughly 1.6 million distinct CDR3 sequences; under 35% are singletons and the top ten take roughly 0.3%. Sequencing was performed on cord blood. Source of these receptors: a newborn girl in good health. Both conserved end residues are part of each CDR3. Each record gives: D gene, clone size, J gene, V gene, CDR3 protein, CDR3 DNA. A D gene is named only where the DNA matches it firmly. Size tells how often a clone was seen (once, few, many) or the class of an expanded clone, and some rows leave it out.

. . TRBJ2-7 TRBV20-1 CSANQGGGYEQYF TGCAGTGCTAATCAGGGAGGGGGCTACGAGCAGTACTTC
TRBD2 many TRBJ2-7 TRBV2 CASSDSSGPYEQYF TGTGCCAGCAGTGATAGTAGCGGGCCCTACGAGCAGTACTTC
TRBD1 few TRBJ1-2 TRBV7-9 CASSAITGAGGYTF TGTGCCAGCAGCGCGATTACAGGGGCCGGGGGCTACACCTTC
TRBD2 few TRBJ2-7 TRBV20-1 CSARPSGRPYEQYF TGCAGTGCAAGACCTAGCGGGAGGCCCTACGAGCAGTACTTC
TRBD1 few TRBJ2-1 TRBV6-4 CASSAGTGNNEQFF TGTGCCAGCAGTGCCGGGACAGGTAACAATGAGCAGTTCTTC
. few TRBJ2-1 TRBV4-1 CASSQDWPAGYNEQFF TGCGCCAGCAGCCAAGATTGGCCAGCGGGTTACAATGAGCAGTTCTTC
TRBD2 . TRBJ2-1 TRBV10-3 CAISPGTSGGSDEQFF TGTGCCATCAGTCCCGGGACTAGCGGGGGATCCGATGAGCAGTTCTTC
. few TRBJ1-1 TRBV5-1 CASSLGPGPGEAFF TGCGCCAGCAGCTTGGGCCCGGGACCCGGTGAAGCTTTCTTT
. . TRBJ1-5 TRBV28 CASSLWDSSNQPQHF TGTGCCAGCAGTTTATGGGACAGTAGCAATCAGCCCCAGCATTTT
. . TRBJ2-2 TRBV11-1 CASSRGGIDTGELFF TGTGCCAGCAGTAGGGGGGGCATAGACACCGGGGAGCTGTTTTTT
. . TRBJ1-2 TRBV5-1 CASSKDRLGYTF TGCGCCAGCAGCAAAGATCGCTTGGGCTACACCTTC
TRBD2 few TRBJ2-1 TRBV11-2 CASSLDLRTSGRVDEQFF TGTGCCAGCAGCTTAGATTTGCGGACTAGCGGGAGGGTGGATGAGCAGTTCTTC
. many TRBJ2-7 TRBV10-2 CASSDDEQYF TGCGCCAGCAGTGACGACGAGCAGTACTTC
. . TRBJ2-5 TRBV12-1 CASSFGPRDGMGQETQYF TGTGCCAGCAGCTTTGGACCTCGCGACGGTATGGGGCAAGAGACCCAGTACTTC
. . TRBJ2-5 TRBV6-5 CASSFRLEQETQYF TGTGCCAGCAGTTTCAGACTAGAGCAAGAGACCCAGTACTTC
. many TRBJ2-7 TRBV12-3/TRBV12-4 CASSLSSRGYEQYF TGTGCCAGCAGTTTGTCGTCAAGGGGCTACGAGCAGTACTTC
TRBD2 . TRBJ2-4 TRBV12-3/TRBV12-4 CASTLGGWGIQYF TGTGCCAGCACCCTGGGGGGGTGGGGCATTCAGTACTTC
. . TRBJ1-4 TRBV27 CASSLSFLRTTNEKLFF TGTGCCAGCAGTTTATCGTTTCTTAGGACGACCAATGAAAAACTGTTTTTT
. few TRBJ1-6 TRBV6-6 CASSLTGGPISNSPLHF TGTGCCAGCAGCCTGACCGGGGGGCCTATAAGTAATTCACCCCTCCACTTT
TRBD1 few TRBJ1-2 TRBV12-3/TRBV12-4 CASSYRQGGGYTF TGTGCCAGCAGTTACCGACAGGGGGGCGGCTACACCTTC
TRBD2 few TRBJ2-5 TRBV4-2 CASSQDGGETVQETQYF TGTGCCAGCAGCCAAGATGGGGGGGAAACCGTTCAAGAGACCCAGTACTTC
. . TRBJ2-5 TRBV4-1 CASSQERRQETQYF TGCGCCAGCAGCCAAGAAAGGCGCCAAGAGACCCAGTACTTC
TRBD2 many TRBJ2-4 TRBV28 CASRHGLAGDIQYF TGTGCCAGCAGACATGGACTAGCGGGAGACATTCAGTACTTC
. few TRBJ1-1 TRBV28 CASSFDGGTEAFF TGTGCCAGCAGTTTCGACGGAGGTACTGAAGCTTTCTTT
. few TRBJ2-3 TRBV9 CASSVRGRATDTQYF TGTGCCAGCAGCGTAAGGGGGAGGGCCACAGATACGCAGTATTTT
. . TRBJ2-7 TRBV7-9 CASSLTKGGPIYEQYF TGTGCCAGCAGCTTAACTAAAGGGGGACCGATCTACGAGCAGTACTTC
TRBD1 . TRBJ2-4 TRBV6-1 CASSETGQVAKNIQYF TGTGCCAGCAGTGAGACGGGACAGGTAGCCAAAAACATTCAGTACTTC
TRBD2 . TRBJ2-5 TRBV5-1 CASSLEVGSGGWYVQYF TGCGCCAGCAGCTTGGAGGTCGGTAGCGGGGGCTGGTACGTGCAGTACTTC
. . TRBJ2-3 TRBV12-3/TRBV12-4 CASSWTSGVRTDTQYF TGTGCCAGCAGTTGGACCTCTGGGGTGAGAACAGATACGCAGTATTTT
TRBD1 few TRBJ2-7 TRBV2 CASTRTGAFEQYF TGTGCCAGCACCCGGACAGGGGCTTTCGAGCAGTACTTC
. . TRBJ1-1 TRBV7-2 CASSLVRSGEAFF TGTGCCAGCAGCTTGGTTCGGTCGGGGGAAGCTTTCTTT
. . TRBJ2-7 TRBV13 CASSFRDKNNEQYF TGTGCCAGCAGCTTCCGGGACAAGAACAATGAGCAGTACTTC
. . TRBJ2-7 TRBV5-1 CASSSETTYEQYF TGCGCCAGCAGCTCCGAGACAACCTACGAGCAGTACTTC
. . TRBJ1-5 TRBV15 CATEVVYSNQPQHF TGTGCCACCGAGGTAGTTTATAGCAATCAGCCCCAGCATTTT
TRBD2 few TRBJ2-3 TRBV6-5 CASSYSRTSGDSTDTQYF TGTGCCAGCAGTTACTCGAGGACTAGCGGAGATAGCACAGATACGCAGTATTTT
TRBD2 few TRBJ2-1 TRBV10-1 CASSDLAGASYNEQFF TGCGCCAGCAGTGATCTAGCGGGGGCCTCCTACAATGAGCAGTTCTTC
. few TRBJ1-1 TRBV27 CASVLTGFANTEAFF TGTGCCAGCGTACTAACAGGGTTCGCGAACACTGAAGCTTTCTTT
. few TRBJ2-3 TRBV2 CASKATWEDTQYF TGTGCCAGCAAAGCAACCTGGGAAGATACGCAGTATTTT
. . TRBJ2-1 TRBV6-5 CASSYSGGGSPLGEQFF TGTGCCAGCAGTTACTCCGGTGGCGGCAGCCCTCTTGGTGAGCAGTTCTTC
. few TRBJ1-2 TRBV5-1 CASSLLSAGVSYGYTF TGCGCCAGCAGCTTGTTGTCCGCTGGGGTGTCCTATGGCTACACCTTC
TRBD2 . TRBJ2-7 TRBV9 CASSIGLAGFMNEQYF TGTGCCAGCAGCATAGGGCTAGCGGGATTCATGAACGAGCAGTACTTC
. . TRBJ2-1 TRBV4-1 CASSQPTGARNEQFF TGCGCCAGCAGCCAACCTACGGGAGCCCGCAATGAGCAGTTCTTC
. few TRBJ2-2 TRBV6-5 CASSYSTSTGELFF TGTGCCAGCAGTTACTCGACTTCCACCGGGGAGCTGTTTTTT
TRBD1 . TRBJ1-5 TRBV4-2 CASSQPGTGDQPQHF TGTGCCAGCAGCCAGCCCGGGACAGGGGATCAGCCCCAGCATTTT
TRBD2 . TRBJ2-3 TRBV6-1 CASSPGLAGRRFTDTQYF TGTGCCAGCAGCCCCGGACTAGCGGGAAGGAGATTTACAGATACGCAGTATTTT
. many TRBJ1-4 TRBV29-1 CSAQTGHSPNEKLFF TGCAGCGCCCAAACGGGCCACTCCCCTAATGAAAAACTGTTTTTT
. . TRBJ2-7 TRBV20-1 CSARDRVRGRNEQYF TGCAGTGCTAGAGACCGAGTGAGGGGTCGAAACGAGCAGTACTTC
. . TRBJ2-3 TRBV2 CASSDWSTGSTDTQYF TGTGCCAGCAGTGACTGGTCGACTGGCAGCACAGATACGCAGTATTTT
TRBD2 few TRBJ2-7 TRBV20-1 CSAPIAGAYEQYF TGCAGTGCTCCGATAGCGGGAGCCTACGAGCAGTACTTC
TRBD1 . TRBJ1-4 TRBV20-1 CSARTRLGQAPTNEKLFF TGCAGTGCTAGGACCAGGCTGGGACAGGCGCCAACTAATGAAAAACTGTTTTTT
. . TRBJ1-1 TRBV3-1 CASSQELFQAEAFF TGTGCCAGCAGCCAAGAGTTGTTCCAGGCTGAAGCTTTCTTT
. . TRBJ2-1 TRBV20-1 CSARVSSRNNEQFF TGCAGTGCTAGGGTTTCTAGTCGGAACAATGAGCAGTTCTTC
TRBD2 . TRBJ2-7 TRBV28 CASGTSAKPYEQYF TGTGCCAGCGGGACTAGCGCGAAACCCTACGAGCAGTACTTC
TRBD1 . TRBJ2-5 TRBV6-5 CASSYSIRIDRVQETQYF TGTGCCAGCAGTTACTCGATACGTATCGACAGGGTTCAGGAGACCCAGTACTTC
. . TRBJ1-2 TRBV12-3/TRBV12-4 CASSRTGFGYGYTF TGTGCCAGCAGTCGTACAGGGTTTGGCTATGGCTACACCTTC
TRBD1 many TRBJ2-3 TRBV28 CASSSLTGLSTDTQYF TGTGCCAGCAGTTCCCTGACAGGGCTTAGCACAGATACGCAGTATTTT
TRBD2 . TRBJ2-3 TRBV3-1 CASSQVSGGRDTQYF TGTGCCAGCAGCCAAGTTAGCGGGGGAAGGGATACGCAGTATTTT
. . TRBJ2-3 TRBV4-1 CASSQGGTLSPDTQYF TGCGCCAGCAGCCAAGGGGGGACCCTTTCACCAGATACGCAGTATTTT
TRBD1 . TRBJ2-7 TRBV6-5 CASSYTSSGTGDTGAYEQYF TGTGCCAGCAGTTACACTTCCTCCGGGACAGGTGACACCGGGGCCTACGAGCAGTACTTC